This T cell receptor beta chain was sequenced in a study of blood T cells in healthy people across ages. A second roughly 7 to 11 cycle PCR used barcoded and J-beta primers. A template-switch adaptor that had 12 random nucleotides put a tag on each cDNA molecule. TCRdb independently ran MiXCR on the 5' RACE reads; one entry per CDR3 protein. The sample holds about 840,000 distinct CDR3 sequences; 25% to 35% are singletons and the top ten take 10%. This sample also appeared in a second study, on T cells of mothers and their children. That publication notes: Per child, about 3 million TCR beta CDR3 reads were obtained, against over 9 million per mother. Thymic selection molds TCR recombination products alike in related and unrelated pairs.

The specimen was blood. This receptor was identified in a woman in her thirties or forties in good health.

CDR3 loop: CASGWGGGVGNGYTF. CDR3 nucleotides: TGTGCCAGCGGATGGGGTGGAGGGGTTGGGAATGGCTACACCTTC. This chain connects TRBV25-1 to TRBJ1-2; a possible D gene is TRBD1 (5 bases). Germline V gives CDR1 MGHDK, CDR2 SYGVNS. V lost 8 bases and J 6 bases, leaving 22 bases between the germline ends. The CDR3 contains 15 residues.